This T cell receptor beta chain was sequenced in a study of vaccination and CD4 T cells after COVID-19. The overall study: The convalescents included six males and four females, and among them two were Hispanic while seven were Caucasian. Study findings and constraints: Although the median of SARS-CoV-2-reactive clonotypes rose from about 20 to 38, the change was not significant.

With 4 bases removed from V and 7 bases from J, the gap between germline ends came to 32 bases. The CDR3 length is 20 residues. Germline V lookup: CDR1 MNHEY, CDR2 SVGEGT. Treatment meaning: approximately 9-day PBMC culture with coronavirus spike peptide pools or control peptides (ViraFEST assay). At the Johns Hopkins FTIC core, DNA taken from cultured CD4+ T cells was sequenced by way of the Oncomine TCR Beta short-read assay. MiXCR, run by TCRdb on the PCR reads, gives a single entry per CDR3 protein. Counted here are roughly 10,000 distinct CDR3 sequences, roughly 30% occurring once; the ten biggest clones make up 15%. Turning to this clonotype: Its antigen is unknown.

This clonotype originated in a human donor who had recovered from COVID-19. The sample was CD4+ T cells from blood, cultured in vitro, taken after SARS-CoV-2 vaccination. This chain connects TRBV6-2 or TRBV6-3 to TRBJ2-1, with D unresolved. CDR3 loop: CASSSRLERASSSLKNEQFF. The CDR3, as DNA: TGTGCCAGCAGTTCTAGGTTGGAGAGAGCCTCGTCGAGTTTAAAAAATGAGCAGTTCTTC.